A single sample gave rise to the 17 T cell receptor beta chains below, sequenced in a study of OX40 agonist ivuxolimab in advanced cancers. Libraries were prepared by immunoSEQ multiplex PCR; TCRdb keeps only in-frame clonotypes and omits some of them. The sample carries around 94,000 clones, 70% to 85% recorded once. The sequencing used CD4+ or CD8+ T cells sorted from blood, collected in a trial of the OX40 agonist ivuxolimab. The receptors come from an adult with an advanced solid tumor such as melanoma, head and neck, liver or kidney cancer.

CDR3 sequence: CASSLDAYQETQYF. The CDR3 region has the DNA TGTGCCAGCAGCCTGGACGCTTACCAAGAGACCCAGTACTTC. J is TRBJ2-5 and V is TRBV7-8; no reliable D call. Trimming took off 5 bases at V and 0 bases at J, with 10 bases between the two ends. Per the germline V gene, CDR1 is SGHVS and CDR2 is FQNEAQ. This CDR3 is 14 amino acids long.

With regard to this clone: At one boundary the junction diverges from the germline segment, which might be a read error. The chain uses TRBV7-9 and TRBJ1-2; the D is unclear. Germline CDR1 and CDR2: SEHNR and FQNEAQ (reference sequence). This CDR3 comprises 12 residues. The chain's CDR3 is CASSVANYGYTF. The CDR3 coding sequence is TGTGCCAGCAGCGTAGCTAACTATGGCTACACCTTC.

This rearrangement joins TRBV7-9 to TRBJ2-1; 9 nucleotides match TRBD2. CDR3 size: 16 residues. J gave up 3 bases and V 4 bases, and 7 bases lay outside the gene matches. CDR1 and CDR2 (germline): SEHNR, FQNEAQ (reference sequence). The chain's CDR3 is CASSSLAGANYNEQFF. The DNA for the CDR3 is TGTGCCAGCAGCTCCTTAGCGGGAGCTAACTACAATGAGCAGTTCTTC.

This chain uses TRBV6-6 with TRBJ1-6, with no clear D. The germline V gene has CDR1 MNHNY and CDR2 SVGAGI (reference sequence). CDR3 size: 14 residues. Between the trimmed V and J ends, which lost 0 bases and 10 bases, there was a span of 10 bases. The DNA for the CDR3 is TGTGCCAGCAGTTACTCGAGTCAGGTGTCACCCCTCCACTTT. It yields the protein CASSYSSQVSPLHF.

The chain combines TRBV28 with TRBJ2-1; D uncertain. The CDR3 covers 13 residues. Deletions cut 4 bases from V and 2 bases from J, with 6 bases between. Germline V lookup: CDR1 MDHEN, CDR2 SYDVKM. CDR3 sequence: CASSWSAYNEQFF. The CDR3 DNA sequence: TGTGCCAGCAGTTGGTCCGCCTACAATGAGCAGTTCTTC.

This chain connects TRBV19 to TRBJ1-3, with a weak D call TRBD1 (6 bases). This CDR3 has 17 amino acids. Germline CDR1 reads LNHDA; CDR2 reads SQIVND (reference sequence). Trimming left V 4 bases short and J 0 bases short, with 16 bases between. This CDR3 reads CASSTRAGAYSGNTIYF. The CDR3 DNA follows: TGTGCCAGTAGTACAAGGGCAGGGGCCTACTCTGGAAACACCATATATTTT.

With respect to this clone: An end of the junction differs from the germline gene, which may be a read error. This chain uses TRBV7-7 with TRBJ2-7; D remains unclear. The CDR3 runs to 15 residues. CDR1 SSHAT and CDR2 FNYEAQ come from the germline V gene (reference sequence). CDR3 DNA sequence: TGTGCTAGCAGTCCTGCTCCTTCGTCGAGCTACGAGCAGTACTTC. Amino acid sequence: CASSPAPSSSYEQYF.

The V gene is TRBV2, the J gene TRBJ2-3; perhaps TRBD2 as D (5 bases). Trimming took 4 bases from V and 1 from J, leaving 6 bases between them. The CDR3 totals 13 residues. Germline loops: CDR1 SNHLY, CDR2 FYNNEI. The CDR3 DNA reads TGTGCCAGCAGTGGGACTCGCACAGATACGCAGTATTTT. Protein sequence: CASSGTRTDTQYF.

The chain carries TRBV30 and TRBJ2-7; D possibly corresponds to TRBD2 (5 bases). The germline V gene encodes CDR1 GTSNPN and CDR2 SVGIG (reference sequence). Trimming left V 5 bases short and J 0 bases short, with 5 bases between. The CDR3 spans 11 residues. The CDR3 DNA is TGTGCCTGGGGGAGCTCCTACGAGCAGTACTTC. Its protein product is CAWGSSYEQYF.

V is TRBV28 and J is TRBJ2-7; D remains ambiguous. Germline CDR1 reads MDHEN; CDR2 reads SYDVKM. CDR3 length equals 12 residues. V was shortened by 2 bases and J by 6 bases, with 8 bases between the two germline ends. CDR3: CASSLGRPEQYF. CDR3 nucleotides: TGTGCCAGCAGTTTAGGCAGGCCCGAGCAGTACTTC.

The chain recombines TRBV11-3 with TRBJ2-1, with D perhaps matching TRBD2 (6 bases). Trimming took 2 bases from V and 9 from J, leaving 14 bases between them. Germline V CDR1 and CDR2: SGHNT, YENEEA. The CDR3 is 14 amino acids. The CDR3 here is CASSLSSGWGEQFF. Written as DNA, the CDR3 is TGTGCCAGCAGCTTATCCAGCGGGTGGGGTGAGCAGTTCTTC.

The chain is built from TRBV5-6 and TRBJ2-1, with D hard to call. V gave up 4 bases and J gave up 6 bases, with 5 bases separating them. The CDR3 is 11 residues long. CDR1 is SGHDT, CDR2 YYEEEE, per germline. CDR3 sequence: CASSRFNEQFF. In nucleotides, the CDR3 is TGTGCCAGCAGCCGGTTCAATGAGCAGTTCTTC.

V and J are TRBV7-6 and TRBJ2-1, with 9 bases lining up with TRBD2. Trimming at V came to 1 base and at J to 6 bases, leaving 4 bases not matched to a gene. CDR1 is SGHVS, CDR2 FNYEAQ, per germline. CDR3 length: 15 amino acids. The CDR3 coding sequence is TGTGCCAGCAGCTTAGGCGTAGCGGGAGCCAATGAGCAGTTCTTC. Translated: CASSLGVAGANEQFF.

This clone was seen a handful of times. This chain uses TRBV5-6 with TRBJ2-7; D gene unclear. The V end was cut by 5 bases, the J end by 2 bases, with 14 bases between. This CDR3 is built from 14 residues. Germline V gene lookup returns CDR1 SGHDT and CDR2 YYEEEE. The CDR3 sequence: CASSPEDLTYEQYF. CDR3 bases: TGTGCCAGCAGTCCCGAAGATCTTACCTACGAGCAGTACTTC.

DNA for the CDR3: TGTGCCAGCAGACGCCGAGAGTCGCCCTACGAGCAGTACTTC. Translating it yields CASRRRESPYEQYF. The chain has TRBV27 and TRBJ2-5; no firm D call. The J call may be in error: the DNA end matches TRBJ2-7 better. CDR1 MNHEY and CDR2 SMNVEV come from the germline V gene (reference sequence). This CDR3 has 14 amino acids.

This chain connects TRBV14 to TRBJ2-3; tentatively, D is TRBD1 or TRBD2 (5 bases each). This CDR3 is built from 10 residues. Trimming cost V 4 bases and J 10 bases, with 6 bases left between them. Germline CDR1 SGHDN, CDR2 FVKESK. CDR3: CASSRGSQYF. DNA for the CDR3: TGTGCCAGCAGCCGGGGGTCGCAGTATTTT.

The genes are TRBV19 and TRBJ1-5, with D unclear. CDR1 is LNHDA and CDR2 is SQIVND in the germline V gene (reference sequence). With 6 bases removed from V and 5 bases from J, the gap between germline ends came to 5 bases. This CDR3 contains 11 residues. This chain's CDR3 is CASRVHQPQHF. DNA of the CDR3: TGTGCCAGTAGGGTACATCAGCCCCAGCATTTT.